What follows are 13 T cell receptor beta chains derived from one specimen sequenced in a study of neurological immune-mediated disorders. TCRdb reanalysed the 5' RACE reads using MiXCR and keeps one entry per CDR3 protein. The data contain around 46,000 distinct CDR3 sequences, under 2% of them singletons. The sequenced sample was PBMCs. Receptor source: a woman in her forties with multiple sclerosis.

The table lists this clonotype with many counts. V gene TRBV3-1 combines with J gene TRBJ2-1; 8 positions match TRBD2. CDR3 length: 14 amino acids. V trimming: 5 bases; J trimming: 5 bases; junction bases outside the gene matches: 5. Per the germline V gene, CDR1 is LGHDT and CDR2 is YNNKEL (reference sequence). The CDR3, as DNA: TGTGCCAGCAGCAATCGGGGGGGCCACAATGAGCAGTTCTTC. It codes for CASSNRGGHNEQFF.

At least ten counts were recorded for this clonotype. The rearrangement uses TRBV2 and TRBJ1-5; no reliable D call. Germline V gene sequence: CDR1 SNHLY, CDR2 FYNNEI. The V gene lost 6 bases and the J gene lost 1 base, with 7 bases spanning the gap. This CDR3 region has 13 residues. The CDR3 is CASREDSNQPQHF. The CDR3 DNA follows: TGTGCCAGCAGGGAGGACAGCAATCAGCCCCAGCATTTT.

This clonotype was counted at least ten times. CDR3 DNA sequence: TGCAGTGTTAGGGGCCAGGCCGGTGGTGTGGGCTACACCTTC. This encodes CSVRGQAGGVGYTF. V and J are TRBV20-1 and TRBJ1-2, with TRBD1 as a possible D gene (5 bases). This CDR3 has 14 residues. Germline values: CDR1 DFQATT, CDR2 SNEGSKA (reference sequence). The V end was cut by 7 bases, the J end by 8 bases, with 23 bases between.

This clonotype was seen many times. The rearrangement uses TRBV5-1 and TRBJ1-4, with TRBD1 matching over 7 bases. This CDR3 region has 16 residues. The V and J ends lost 4 bases and 0 bases, in that order; junction bases with no gene match: 6. Looked up from germline, CDR1 is SGHRS and CDR2 is YFSETQ. The CDR3 loop reads CASSEGDSTTNEKLFF. The CDR3 bases are TGCGCCAGCAGCGAGGGGGACAGCACAACTAATGAAAAACTGTTTTTT. The full variable domain, in which reference TRBV5-1 and TRBJ1-4 provide the parts outside the CDR3, is KAGVTQTPRYLIKTRGQQVTLSCSPISGHRSVSWYQQTPGQGLQFLFEYFSETQRNKGNFPGRFSGRQFSNSRSEMNVSTLELGDSALYLCASSEGDSTTNEKLFFGSGTQLSVL.

Many counts were recorded for this clonotype. Because it lacks the conserved phenylalanine or tryptophan at the end, this CDR3 is likely a read error. V usage is TRBV5-5 and J usage is TRBJ1-2; possibly TRBD1 for D (6 bases). CDR1 and CDR2 (germline): SGHKS, YYEKEE (reference sequence). Between the trimmed V and J ends, which lost 4 bases and 10 bases, there was a span of 11 bases. The CDR3 sequence is 11 residues long. CDR3 in amino acids: CASSGTGTYTC. CDR3 DNA sequence: TGTGCCAGCAGCGGAACAGGGACCTACACCTGC.

In this sample, this clonotype turned up many times. The CDR3 loop reads CASSVSGTSGTGELFF. CDR3 sequence (DNA): TGTGCCAGCAGCGTATCCGGGACTAGCGGAACCGGGGAGCTGTTTTTT. The chain is built from TRBV7-7 and TRBJ2-2; 11 bases are a match to TRBD2. The CDR3 is 16 residues long. Germline V gives CDR1 SSHAT, CDR2 FNYEAQ (reference sequence). Trimming at V came to 5 bases and at J to 5 bases, leaving 7 bases not matched to a gene.

V and J are TRBV25-1 and TRBJ2-7; tentative D call: TRBD2 (5 bases). The germline CDR1 and CDR2 sequences are MGHDK and SYGVNS. The CDR3 consists of 15 residues. Trimming took off 1 base at V and 7 bases at J, with 17 bases between the two ends. The CDR3 loop reads CASSEWGDIRVEQYF. The DNA of the CDR3 is TGTGCCAGCAGTGAATGGGGAGACATCCGGGTGGAGCAGTACTTC.

At least ten counts were recorded for this clonotype. The J gene is TRBJ2-4, the V gene TRBV12-3 or TRBV12-4; perhaps TRBD2 as D (6 bases). Between the trimmed V and J ends, which lost 0 bases and 7 bases, there was a span of 10 bases. CDR3 length equals 14 residues. The CDR3 loop reads CASSLALGRNIQYF. CDR3 bases: TGTGCCAGCAGTTTAGCGCTGGGGAGGAACATTCAGTACTTC.

This clonotype was counted many times. The chain joins TRBV6-6 to TRBJ1-2; 8 bases align to TRBD1. The CDR3 spans 14 residues. From germline, CDR1 is MNHNY and CDR2 SVGAGI (reference sequence). J gave up 7 bases and V 6 bases, and 10 bases lay outside the gene matches. The CDR3 DNA reads as TGTGCCAGCAGGACAAGAACAGGGGGGAGTGGCTACACCTTC. Its protein is CASRTRTGGSGYTF.

Ten or more counts support this clonotype. The chain has TRBV10-3 and TRBJ1-1; no clear D. The germline gives CDR1 ENHRY, CDR2 SYGVKD. The CDR3 extends over 14 amino acids. V lost 4 bases and J lost 0, with 9 bases in between. This chain's CDR3 is CAISASAMNTEAFF. The CDR3 nucleotides read TGTGCCATCAGTGCCTCCGCGATGAACACTGAAGCTTTCTTT.

This clonotype was observed at least ten times. The chain uses TRBV2 and TRBJ1-5, with a possible D match to TRBD1 (5 bases). CDR3 length: 12 residues. Germline V gene data show CDR1 as SNHLY and CDR2 as FYNNEI. The V end lost 6 bases, the J end lost 7 bases, and 10 bases lay between the germline ends. The CDR3 coding sequence is TGTGCCAGCAGAGACAGTACCCAGCCCCAGCATTTT. This sequence encodes CASRDSTQPQHF. The full variable domain, its missing parts supplied by reference TRBV2 and TRBJ1-5, is EPEVTQTPSHQVTQMGQEVILRCVPISNHLYFYWYRQILGQKVEFLVSFYNNEISEKSEIFDDQFSVERPDGSNFTLKIRSTKLEDSAMYFCASRDSTQPQHFGDGTRLSIL.

This clonotype was seen repeatedly, ten times or more. The rearrangement uses TRBV11-2 and TRBJ2-1, with 7 bases aligning to TRBD2. Trimming cost V 6 bases and J 4 bases; bases outside gene matches: 12. This CDR3 has 16 amino acids. The germline V gene encodes CDR1 SGHAT and CDR2 FQNNGV. The CDR3 region is CASSTPKGGAYNEQFF. The DNA for the CDR3 is TGTGCCAGCAGTACCCCCAAGGGAGGGGCGTACAATGAGCAGTTCTTC.

In its sample, this clonotype was seen many times. The CDR3 reads CASSPDRGQYF. The CDR3 coding sequence is TGTGCCAGCAGCCCGGACAGGGGGCAGTACTTC. This chain connects TRBV2 to TRBJ2-7; 9 bases agree with TRBD1. The CDR3 runs 11 residues. With V trimmed by 6 bases and J by 9 bases, 3 bases remained unmatched. Germline CDR1 SNHLY, CDR2 FYNNEI.